The present T cell receptor (beta chain) was sequenced within a study of blood T cell repertoires in COVID-19 (dated by TCRdb to 2019 to 2021). Regarding the complete study: The collaborator samples originated in the United States, Italy and Spain and spanned the acute and convalescent phases of COVID-19. The prospective study material was composed of cDNA or gDNA derived from T cells, B-cell-depleted T cells, or PBMCs. Deeply sampled blood TCRbeta repertoires from subjects exposed to, actively infected with, or recovered from COVID-19 were included in the dataset. The repertoires were released in a freely available public database intended as a resource for research on the immune response to SARS-CoV-2. The samples were drawn from two sources: the first 160 participants of the ongoing ImmuneRACE study, and 1,200 or so subjects contributed by 6 global collaborators. A de-identified subject ID, COVID-19 status, age in years and sex were almost always included in the sample metadata. Where HLA class I and class II types were available, the types were taken from metadata supplied by the sample provider, not from assay-based typing.

The study at large found these results: How much clinical and demographic metadata was included differed by source and by participant, and the metadata was provided uncurated.

The immunoSEQ Assay, a bias-controlled multiplex PCR, was used to amplify TCRbeta CDR3 regions from genomic DNA. Concerning the study's data processing: Within the assay, amplification of reference gene primers was used to estimate how many nucleated cells each sample contained. To quantify the absolute abundance of each unique TCRbeta CDR3 rearrangement, sequence reads were collapsed and filtered. For each sample, productive Simpson clonality was calculated as the square root of Simpson's diversity index over productive rearrangements. TCRdb carries this immuneACCESS record with in-frame sequences only. Its versions omit some clonotypes, under half of them owing to an unresolved V gene in the studies checked, with the rest unexplained. V and J calls and clone size are as listed in that table; D and trimming were resolved from the DNA. Counted in this sample were 650,000 to 800,000 clones; over 80% of them appeared once. The ten biggest clones cover roughly 0.25% of the sample.

Comment on this clone: Which antigen it targets is not known. Base qualities are not provided; no much larger clone lies one nucleotide away.

Each collaborating institution followed its own protocols to collect whole blood in K2EDTA tubes. For TCRbeta analysis, collaborator samples were shipped as frozen whole blood, as isolated PBMCs, or as DNA extracted from either sample type. Germline trimming: 6 bases from V, 5 bases from J; junction bases outside gene matches: 17. The CDR3 has 18 amino acids, counting the end cysteine and phenylalanine. The entry retains the CDR3 DNA only, 54 bases that are in frame from base 1. The germline V gene provides CDR1 SNHLY and CDR2 FYNNEI. Sequencing was carried out using peripheral blood. The sequence was collected from a woman younger than 30 with acute or convalescent COVID-19. The rearranged segments are TRBV2 and TRBJ1-5; 9 bases in between match TRBD1. The CDR3 protein is CASRRGDRVFGGDQPQHF. The DNA sequence is TGTGCCAGCAGGAGGGGGGACAGGGTTTTCGGCGGGGATCAGCCCCAGCATTTT.